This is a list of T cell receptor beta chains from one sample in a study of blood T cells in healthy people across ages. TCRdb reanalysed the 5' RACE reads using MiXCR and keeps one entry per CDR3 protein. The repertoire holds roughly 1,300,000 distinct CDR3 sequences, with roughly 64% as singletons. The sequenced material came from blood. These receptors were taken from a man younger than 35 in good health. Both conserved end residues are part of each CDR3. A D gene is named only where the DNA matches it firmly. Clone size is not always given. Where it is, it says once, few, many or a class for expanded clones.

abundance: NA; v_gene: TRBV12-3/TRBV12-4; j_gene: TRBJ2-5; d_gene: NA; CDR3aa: CASSSWGRETQYF; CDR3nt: TGTGCCAGCTCGTCCTGGGGGCGGGAGACCCAGTACTTC
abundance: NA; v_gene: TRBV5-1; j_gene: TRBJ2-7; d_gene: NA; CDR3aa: CASSSPEDRAHEQYF; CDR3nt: TGCGCCAGCAGCTCCCCGGAGGACAGAGCCCACGAGCAGTACTTC
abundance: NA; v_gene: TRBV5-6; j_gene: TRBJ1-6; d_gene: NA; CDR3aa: CASSHRTGFGSPLHF; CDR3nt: TGTGCCAGCAGCCACCGTACAGGGTTCGGTTCACCCCTCCACTTT
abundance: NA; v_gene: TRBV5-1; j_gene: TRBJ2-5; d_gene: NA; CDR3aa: CASSLYGNQETQYF; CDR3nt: TGCGCCAGCAGCTTGTATGGTAATCAAGAGACCCAGTACTTC
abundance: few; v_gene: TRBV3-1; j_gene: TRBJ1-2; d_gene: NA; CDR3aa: CASSQDTNYGYTF; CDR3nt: TGTGCCAGCAGCCAAGATACAAACTATGGCTACACCTTC
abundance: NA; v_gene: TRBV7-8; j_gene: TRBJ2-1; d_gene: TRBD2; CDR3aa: CASSLGIAGMYNEQFF; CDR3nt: TGTGCCAGCAGCTTAGGGATAGCGGGCATGTACAATGAGCAGTTCTTC
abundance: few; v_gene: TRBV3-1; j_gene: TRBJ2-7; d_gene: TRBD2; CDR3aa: CASSQGLAGDREQYF; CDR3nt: TGTGCCAGCAGCCAGGGACTAGCGGGAGATCGCGAGCAGTACTTC
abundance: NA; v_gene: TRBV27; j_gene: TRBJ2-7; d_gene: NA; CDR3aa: CASRSVPSYEQYF; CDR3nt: TGTGCCAGCCGGAGCGTCCCCTCCTACGAGCAGTACTTC
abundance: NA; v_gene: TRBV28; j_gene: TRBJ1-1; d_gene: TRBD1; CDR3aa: CASSLAGTESREAFF; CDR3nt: TGTGCCAGCAGTTTAGCTGGGACAGAGTCTCGAGAAGCTTTCTTT
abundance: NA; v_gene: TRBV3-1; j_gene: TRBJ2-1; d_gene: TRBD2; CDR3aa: CASSQSILAGYNEQFF; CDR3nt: TGTGCCAGCAGCCAATCAATTTTAGCGGGGTACAATGAGCAGTTCTTC
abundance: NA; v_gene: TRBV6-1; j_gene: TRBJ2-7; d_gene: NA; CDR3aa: CASSEAFEQYF; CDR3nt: TGTGCCAGCAGTGAAGCGTTCGAGCAGTACTTC
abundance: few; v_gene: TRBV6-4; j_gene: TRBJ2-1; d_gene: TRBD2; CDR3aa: CASSGTSGSDEQFF; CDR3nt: TGTGCCAGCAGCGGGACTAGCGGGAGTGATGAGCAGTTCTTC
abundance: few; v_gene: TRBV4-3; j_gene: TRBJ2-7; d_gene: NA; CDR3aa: CASSQDRGQGYEQYF; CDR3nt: TGCGCCAGCAGCCAAGATCGTGGGCAGGGCTACGAGCAGTACTTC
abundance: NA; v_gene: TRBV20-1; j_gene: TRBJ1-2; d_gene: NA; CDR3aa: CSARLGPLANYGYTF; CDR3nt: TGCAGTGCTAGGCTGGGGCCCTTAGCTAACTATGGCTACACCTTC
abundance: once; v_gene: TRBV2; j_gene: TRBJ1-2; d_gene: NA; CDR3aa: CASMDRGSYGYTF; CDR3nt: TGTGCCAGCATGGACAGAGGGAGCTATGGCTACACCTTC
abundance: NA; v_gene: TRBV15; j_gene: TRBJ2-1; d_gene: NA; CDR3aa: CATSLLEADEQFF; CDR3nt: TGTGCCACCAGCCTCCTGGAGGCGGATGAGCAGTTCTTC
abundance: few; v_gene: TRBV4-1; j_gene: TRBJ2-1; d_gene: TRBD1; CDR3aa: CASSFDRGRVEQFF; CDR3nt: TGCGCCAGCAGCTTCGACAGGGGGCGCGTTGAGCAGTTCTTC
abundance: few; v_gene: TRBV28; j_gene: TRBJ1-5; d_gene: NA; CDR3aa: CASSFPLAARPQHF; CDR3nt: TGTGCCAGCAGTTTCCCCCTAGCGGCGCGGCCCCAGCATTTT
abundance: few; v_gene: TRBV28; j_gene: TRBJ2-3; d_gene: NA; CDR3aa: CASSSRESRVTDTQYF; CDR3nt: TGTGCCAGCAGTAGCCGAGAGAGTCGGGTGACCGATACGCAGTATTTT
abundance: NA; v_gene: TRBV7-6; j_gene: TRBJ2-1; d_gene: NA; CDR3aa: CASSYLRTSNSYNEQFF; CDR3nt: TGTGCCAGCAGCTATCTCCGGACGAGTAATTCCTACAATGAGCAGTTCTTC
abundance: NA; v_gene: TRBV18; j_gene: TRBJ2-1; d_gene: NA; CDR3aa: CASSTGPGGSYNEQFF; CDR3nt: TGTGCCAGCTCAACTGGGCCCGGGGGATCCTACAATGAGCAGTTCTTC
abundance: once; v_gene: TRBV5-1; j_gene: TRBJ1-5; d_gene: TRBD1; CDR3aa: CASSLDGQGYQPQHF; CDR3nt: TGCGCCAGCAGCTTGGACGGACAGGGGTATCAGCCCCAGCATTTT
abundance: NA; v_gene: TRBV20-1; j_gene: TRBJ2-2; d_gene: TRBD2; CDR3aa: CSARVSLAGTGELFF; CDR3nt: TGCAGTGCTAGAGTTAGCCTAGCGGGGACCGGGGAGCTGTTTTTT
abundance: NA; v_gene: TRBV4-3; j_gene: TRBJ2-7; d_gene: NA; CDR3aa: CASSQDFAYEQYF; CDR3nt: TGCGCCAGCAGCCAAGATTTCGCGTACGAGCAGTACTTC
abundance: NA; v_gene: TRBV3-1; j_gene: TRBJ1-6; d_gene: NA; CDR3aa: CASSRREEDTFSPLHF; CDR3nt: TGTGCCAGCAGCCGACGGGAGGAGGACACCTTCTCACCCCTCCACTTT
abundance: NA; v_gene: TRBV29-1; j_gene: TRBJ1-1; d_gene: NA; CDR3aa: CSVVRGTQGAEAFF; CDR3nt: TGCAGCGTTGTAAGAGGGACCCAAGGCGCTGAAGCTTTCTTT
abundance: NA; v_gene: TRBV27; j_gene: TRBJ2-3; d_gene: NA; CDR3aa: CASMSWADTQYF; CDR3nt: TGTGCCAGCATGAGCTGGGCAGATACGCAGTATTTT
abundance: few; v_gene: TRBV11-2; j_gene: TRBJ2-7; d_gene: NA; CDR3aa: CASSLEDIGFYEQYF; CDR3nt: TGTGCCAGCAGCTTAGAGGACATCGGATTCTACGAGCAGTACTTC